Shown below are 3 T cell receptor beta chains from a single sample sequenced in a study of blood T cell repertoires in COVID-19. Repertoires were generated with immunoSEQ multiplex PCR, while TCRdb's copy carries only in-frame clones and drops some. The repertoire includes some 150,000 clones, roughly 80% of them detected once, and approximately 0.5% sits in the top ten. Sequenced input: peripheral blood. These receptors were collected from a man in his sixties with acute or convalescent COVID-19.

This clone was detected a few times. V gene TRBV5-8 combines with J gene TRBJ2-1, with TRBD1 identical over 7 bases. CDR1 and CDR2 from the germline V gene are SGHTS and YDEGEE. The CDR3 has 13 residues. With V trimmed by 5 bases and J by 12 bases, 11 bases remained unmatched. The CDR3 DNA is TGTGCCAGCAGGGGCAGGGGGACCCAGGGGCAGTTCTTC. Encoded protein: CASRGRGTQGQFF.

The sample holds one count of this clone. This sequence joins TRBV9 and TRBJ2-1; 7 bases map to TRBD1. The germline CDR1 and CDR2 sequences are SGDLS and YYNGEE. CDR3 size: 15 residues. V was pared by 0 bases and J by 2 bases, with 2 bases of the junction left unmatched. The CDR3 here is CASSVVGTAYNEQFF. In nucleotides, the CDR3 is TGTGCCAGCAGCGTAGTGGGGACAGCCTACAATGAGCAGTTCTTC. The whole variable domain, filled in from reference TRBV9 and TRBJ2-1, reads DSGVTQTPKHLITATGQRVTLRCSPRSGDLSVYWYQQSLDQGLQFLIQYYNGEERAKGNILERFSAQQFPDLHSELNLSSLELGDSALYFCASSVVGTAYNEQFFGPGTRLTVL.

The chain combines TRBV18 with TRBJ2-7, with D possibly matching TRBD1 (6 bases). The CDR3 has 13 residues. The V gene lost 8 bases and the J gene lost 1 base, with 12 bases spanning the gap. CDR1 is KGHSH and CDR2 is LQKENI in the germline V gene. This chain's CDR3 is CASRTETSYEQYF. The CDR3 DNA follows: TGTGCCAGCCGGACAGAAACTTCCTACGAGCAGTACTTC.